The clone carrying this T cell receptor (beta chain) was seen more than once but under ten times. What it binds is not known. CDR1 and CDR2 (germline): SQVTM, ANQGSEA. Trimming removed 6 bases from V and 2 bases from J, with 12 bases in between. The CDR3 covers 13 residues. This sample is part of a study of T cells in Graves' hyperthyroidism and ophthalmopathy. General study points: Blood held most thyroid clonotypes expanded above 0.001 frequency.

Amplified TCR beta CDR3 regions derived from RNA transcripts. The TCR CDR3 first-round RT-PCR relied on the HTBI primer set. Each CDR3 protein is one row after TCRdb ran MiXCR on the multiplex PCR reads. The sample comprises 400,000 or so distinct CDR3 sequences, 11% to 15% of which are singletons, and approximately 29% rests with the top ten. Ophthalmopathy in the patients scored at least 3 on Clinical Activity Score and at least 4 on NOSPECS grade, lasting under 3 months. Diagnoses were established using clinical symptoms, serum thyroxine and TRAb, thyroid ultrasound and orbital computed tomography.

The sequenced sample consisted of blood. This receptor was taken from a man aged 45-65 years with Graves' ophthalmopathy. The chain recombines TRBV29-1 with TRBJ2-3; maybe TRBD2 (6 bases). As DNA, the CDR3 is TGCAGCGTCTCCGGGACTGCCACAGATACGCAGTATTTT. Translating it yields CSVSGTATDTQYF.